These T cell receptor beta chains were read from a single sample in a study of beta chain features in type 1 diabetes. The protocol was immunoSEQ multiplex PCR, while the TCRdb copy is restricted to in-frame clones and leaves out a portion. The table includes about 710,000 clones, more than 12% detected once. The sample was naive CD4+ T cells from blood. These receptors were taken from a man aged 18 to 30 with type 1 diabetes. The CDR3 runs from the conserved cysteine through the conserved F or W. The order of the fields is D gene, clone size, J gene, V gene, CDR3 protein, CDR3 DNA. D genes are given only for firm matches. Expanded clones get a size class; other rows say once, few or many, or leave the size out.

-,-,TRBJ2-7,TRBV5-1,CASSKGQEIYEQYF,TGCGCCAGCAGTAAGGGACAAGAAATCTACGAGCAGTACTTC
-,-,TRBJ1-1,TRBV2,CASRIQGGGEAFF,TGTGCCAGCAGAATACAGGGAGGCGGTGAAGCTTTCTTT
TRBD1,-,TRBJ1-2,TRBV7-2,CASSVGQGAPYGYTF,TGTGCCAGCAGCGTGGGACAGGGCGCACCCTATGGCTACACCTTC
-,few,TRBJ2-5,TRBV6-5,CASSYSSTQETQYF,TGTGCCAGCAGTTACTCGAGTACACAAGAGACCCAGTACTTC
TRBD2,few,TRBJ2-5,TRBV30,CAWSRGEAGETQYF,TGTGCCTGGAGCCGGGGGGAGGCTGGGGAGACCCAGTACTTC
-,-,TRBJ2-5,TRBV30,CAWTRANGGTQYF,TGTGCCTGGACCAGAGCGAACGGCGGGACCCAGTACTTC
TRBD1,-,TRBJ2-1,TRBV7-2,CASSLARGQGAWDEQFF,TGTGCCAGCAGCTTAGCGCGAGGGCAGGGGGCGTGGGATGAGCAGTTCTTC
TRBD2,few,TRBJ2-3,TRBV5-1,CASRSGLADTQYF,TGCGCCAGCAGGAGCGGACTAGCCGATACGCAGTATTTT
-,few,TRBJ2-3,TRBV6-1,CASSEAVGHRLTDTQYF,TGTGCCAGCAGTGAAGCGGTAGGGCACCGACTCACAGATACGCAGTATTTT
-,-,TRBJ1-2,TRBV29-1,CSALWGNGYTF,TGCAGCGCCCTTTGGGGGAATGGCTACACCTTC
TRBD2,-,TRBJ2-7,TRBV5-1,CASSFRDYYEQYF,TGCGCCAGCAGCTTTAGGGACTACTACGAGCAGTACTTC
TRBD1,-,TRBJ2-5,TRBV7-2,CASSDRQGTTETQYF,TGTGCCAGCAGCGACCGACAGGGGACGACGGAGACCCAGTACTTC